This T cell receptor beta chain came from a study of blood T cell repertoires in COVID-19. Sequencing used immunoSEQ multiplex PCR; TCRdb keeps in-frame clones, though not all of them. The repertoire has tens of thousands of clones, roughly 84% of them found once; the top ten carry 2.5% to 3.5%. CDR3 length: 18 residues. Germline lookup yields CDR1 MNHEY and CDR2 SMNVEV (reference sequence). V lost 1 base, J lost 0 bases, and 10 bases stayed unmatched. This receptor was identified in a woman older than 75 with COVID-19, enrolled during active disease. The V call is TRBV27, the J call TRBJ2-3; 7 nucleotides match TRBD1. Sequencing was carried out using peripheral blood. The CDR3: CASSLLSAGTVSTDTQYF. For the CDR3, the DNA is TGTGCCAGCAGTTTATTGTCCGCTGGGACAGTAAGCACAGATACGCAGTATTTT.